The 32 T cell receptor beta chains in this list originate from one sample, sequenced in a study of cytomegalovirus exposure and HLA in healthy donors (TCRdb year 2017). Library preparation used the immunoSEQ multiplex PCR assay. For the multiplex PCR, a mixture combining 60 forward primers for TCR Vbeta segments and 13 reverse primers for TCR Jbeta segments was used. The immuneACCESS repertoire file appears here via TCRdb, limited to in-frame rearrangements. These files lack a portion of the clones; in checked studies, under half of the deficit traces to unresolved V genes, and the cause of the others is not known. Within this sample are about 140,000 clones, with approximately 80% of them counted one time only. The top ten clones comprise 1.5% to 2% of the sample. Sequencing was done on a sample of PBMCs. These receptors were obtained from a middle-aged woman in good health and CMV-seronegative.

This rearrangement joins TRBV28 to TRBJ2-5, with D perhaps matching TRBD1 (6 bases). The end of the DNA aligns better with TRBJ2-7, so the J call may be wrong. There are 14 residues in the CDR3. CDR1 and CDR2 (germline): MDHEN, SYDVKM. CDR3 sequence: CASSFGTRNYEQYF. The CDR3, as DNA: TGTGCCAGCAGTTTTGGGACAAGGAACTACGAGCAGTACTTC.

The chain uses TRBV7-3 and TRBJ2-1; 12 nucleotides match TRBD2. CDR1 and CDR2 from the germline V gene are SGHTA and FQGTGA. V was clipped by 5 bases and J by 6 bases; unmatched bases: 11. The CDR3 runs 17 residues. This chain's CDR3 is CASSPLAGGPPGNEQFF. The DNA of the CDR3 is TGTGCCAGCAGCCCCCTAGCGGGAGGGCCGCCTGGCAATGAGCAGTTCTTC.

This clone has a single count. The chain combines TRBV10-3 with TRBJ1-5; D gene unclear. Trimming took off 4 bases at V and 0 bases at J, with 4 bases between the two ends. The CDR3 consists of 13 residues. Germline assignment: CDR1 ENHRY and CDR2 SYGVKD. CDR3: CAISGGSNQPQHF. Here the CDR3 DNA reads TGTGCCATCAGTGGCGGTAGCAATCAGCCCCAGCATTTT.

V gene TRBV6-5 combines with J gene TRBJ1-5; the match to TRBD1 covers 8 bases. CDR3 length: 14 residues. CDR1 MNHEY and CDR2 SVGAGI come from the germline V gene. J gave up 7 bases and V 5 bases, and 7 bases lay outside the gene matches. The CDR3 DNA reads TGTGCCAGCAGTACTACAGGGGGTTACCAGCCCCAGCATTTT. Translating gives CASSTTGGYQPQHF.

This rearrangement joins TRBV5-1 to TRBJ2-1; the D is unclear. V shed 3 bases and J shed 1 base, with 8 bases lying between them. Germline V gene lookup returns CDR1 SGHRS and CDR2 YFSETQ. CDR3 length: 14 residues. This CDR3 reads CASSSSSSYNEQFF. The CDR3 region has the DNA TGCGCCAGCAGCTCTTCTAGTTCCTACAATGAGCAGTTCTTC.

The chain employs TRBV19 and TRBJ2-7; 7 nucleotides match TRBD1. The length of the CDR3 is 13 residues. CDR1 and CDR2 from the germline V gene are LNHDA and SQIVND (reference sequence). V lost 7 bases to trimming and J lost 2 bases; unmatched junction nucleotides: 5. CDR3 loop: CASKKGQTYEQYF. In DNA, the CDR3 is TGTGCCAGTAAAAAGGGACAGACCTACGAGCAGTACTTC.

The V and J genes are TRBV7-3 and TRBJ2-2; 10 bases line up with TRBD1. V lost 4 bases, J lost 7 bases, and 3 bases stayed unmatched. The germline gives CDR1 SGHTA, CDR2 FQGTGA. This CDR3 region has 14 residues. CDR3 region: CASSSGQGYGELFF. The CDR3 coding sequence is TGTGCCAGCAGCTCGGGACAGGGGTACGGGGAGCTGTTTTTT.

The chain recombines TRBV4-1 with TRBJ1-2; 7 bases line up with TRBD1. The CDR3 length is 16 residues. The V gene end was trimmed by 2 bases and the J gene end by 2 bases; junction bases not matched to a gene: 8. In germline, CDR1 is MGHRA, CDR2 YSYEKL. This chain's CDR3 is CASSQPTGRRNYGYTF. The CDR3 nucleotides read TGCGCCAGCAGCCAACCGACAGGGAGGAGGAACTATGGCTACACCTTC.

The gene calls are TRBV2 and TRBJ2-5, with TRBD2 matching over 7 bases. The V gene end was trimmed by 6 bases and the J gene end by 7 bases; junction bases not matched to a gene: 11. The CDR3 loop spans 14 amino acids. The germline V gene encodes CDR1 SNHLY and CDR2 FYNNEI. The CDR3, as DNA: TGTGCCAGCAGCGGAAGGGACTATAAGGGGACCCAGTACTTC. The encoded protein is CASSGRDYKGTQYF.

The chain combines TRBV10-1 with TRBJ2-3; TRBD2 might be the D (6 bases). Trimming pared 1 base from V and 8 bases from J, leaving 10 bases between. CDR1 and CDR2 (germline): WNHNN, SYGVQD (reference sequence). This CDR3 region has 13 residues. This CDR3 reads CASSEFAGGTQYF. The CDR3 DNA reads as TGCGCCAGCAGTGAGTTTGCCGGGGGTACGCAGTATTTT.

This clone was detected a few times. V and J are TRBV10-3 and TRBJ2-7, with TRBD1 matching 9 bases. There are 15 residues in the CDR3. Per the germline V gene, CDR1 is ENHRY and CDR2 is SYGVKD. The trim removed 2 bases at V and 7 bases at J, leaving 9 bases unmatched. CDR3 nucleotides: TGTGCCATCAGTGAGGCAACCGGGACAGGGAAAGAGCAGTACTTC. Its translation: CAISEATGTGKEQYF.

This chain joins TRBV6-5 and TRBJ2-1; 7 nucleotides align to TRBD2. Trimming removed 0 bases from V and 3 bases from J; junction bases left unmatched: 2. Germline V gene data show CDR1 as MNHEY and CDR2 as SVGAGI. The CDR3 has 15 amino acids. CDR3 sequence (DNA): TGTGCCAGCAGTTACTCCAGCGGGGTCTACAATGAGCAGTTCTTC. Encoded protein: CASSYSSGVYNEQFF.

This chain uses TRBV10-3 with TRBJ1-5; 8 bases fit TRBD1. The CDR3 has 14 residues. CDR1 and CDR2 from the germline V gene are ENHRY and SYGVKD. The junction had 13 bases not matched to a gene; V was cut back by 11 bases and J by 7 bases. CDR3 nucleotide sequence: TGTGCCGTCTCCGACAGGGGCCAGGGCCAGCCCCAGCATTTT. This translates into CAVSDRGQGQPQHF.

The chain has TRBV5-1 and TRBJ2-3; 7 nucleotides align to TRBD1. Losses at the gene ends were 3 bases for V and 5 bases for J; bases not matched to a gene: 3. Germline V gene data show CDR1 as SGHRS and CDR2 as YFSETQ. This CDR3 spans 13 amino acids. The CDR3 protein is CASSSQGVDTQYF. The CDR3 DNA is TGCGCCAGCAGCTCTCAGGGGGTAGATACGCAGTATTTT.

This clone was seen once. The chain carries TRBV4-3 and TRBJ1-1; D not certain. Germline CDR1 reads LGHNA; CDR2 reads YSLEER. The CDR3 consists of 13 residues. Trimming shortened V by 0 bases and J by 5 bases, and 7 bases separated the two germline ends. The CDR3, as DNA: TGCGCCAGCAGCCAAGATACGAGGACTGAAGCTTTCTTT. Translated: CASSQDTRTEAFF.

This clone has only a few counts. The chain links TRBV7-3 to TRBJ2-4, with TRBD1 as a possible D gene (7 bases). With 4 bases removed from V and 8 bases from J, the gap between germline ends came to 15 bases. The CDR3 is made up of 14 amino acids. CDR1 and CDR2 (germline): SGHTA, FQGTGA. CDR3 sequence: CASSSPEGADIQYF. CDR3 nucleotides: TGTGCCAGCAGCTCACCGGAGGGGGCTGACATTCAGTACTTC.

This chain connects TRBV6-6 to TRBJ2-1; possible D gene TRBD2, 5 bases. This CDR3 region has 16 residues. CDR1 and CDR2 (germline): MNHNY, SVGAGI (reference sequence). V dropped 2 bases and J dropped 1 base, with 12 bases sitting between them. The CDR3 DNA is TGTGCCAGCAGTTACGGAGGTAGCCCATCCTACAATGAGCAGTTCTTC. This sequence encodes CASSYGGSPSYNEQFF.

The V gene is TRBV27, the J gene TRBJ2-5, with D possibly being TRBD1 (6 bases). This CDR3 is built from 15 residues. In germline, CDR1 is MNHEY, CDR2 SMNVEV (reference sequence). The V end lost 5 bases, the J end lost 5 bases, and 18 bases lay between the germline ends. The CDR3 loop reads CASSATGYGVETQYF. CDR3 in DNA: TGTGCCAGCAGTGCGACAGGATACGGGGTCGAGACCCAGTACTTC.

The rearrangement joins TRBV29-1 to TRBJ2-5; 7 positions match TRBD1. The CDR3 is made up of 14 amino acids. Germline V lookup: CDR1 SQVTM, CDR2 ANQGSEA. With 5 bases clipped from V and 5 bases from J, the junction kept 11 bases outside the gene matches. CDR3 nucleotides: TGCAGCGTTATGCCGGGACAGCTTAGGGAGACCCAGTACTTC. Residues: CSVMPGQLRETQYF.

This clone was recorded a few times. The CDR3 is CASSAVTGWYEKLFF. The CDR3 DNA reads TGTGCCAGCAGTGCGGTGACAGGGTGGTATGAAAAACTGTTTTTT. The chain is built from TRBV25-1 and TRBJ1-4; the match to TRBD1 covers 7 bases. V lost 4 bases to trimming and J lost 6 bases; unmatched junction nucleotides: 8. The CDR3 totals 15 residues. Germline V CDR1 and CDR2: MGHDK, SYGVNS.

This clone came up a few times. V and J are TRBV4-3 and TRBJ2-3; D remains unclear. With 2 bases removed from V and 4 bases from J, the gap between germline ends came to 7 bases. The CDR3 is 13 residues long. Germline CDR1 is LGHNA and CDR2 is YSLEER. The CDR3 loop is CASSQRGPDTQYF. As DNA, the CDR3 is TGCGCCAGCAGCCAAAGAGGTCCAGATACGCAGTATTTT.

The sample holds a few counts of this clone. The genes are TRBV7-8 and TRBJ2-7, with no clear D. From germline, CDR1 is SGHVS and CDR2 FQNEAQ. Trimming took off 5 bases at V and 3 bases at J, with 17 bases between the two ends. This CDR3 comprises 15 residues. Here the CDR3 DNA reads TGTGCCAGCAGCCCCCGAGCCGGTCCCGGCTACGAGCAGTACTTC. Protein: CASSPRAGPGYEQYF.

The chain links TRBV28 to TRBJ2-3; D is ambiguous. The CDR3 is 12 amino acids. V dropped 5 bases and J dropped 9 bases, with 12 bases sitting between them. CDR1 and CDR2 from the germline V gene are MDHEN and SYDVKM. The CDR3 protein is CASSLTKRTQYF. CDR3 coding DNA: TGTGCCAGCAGTCTCACTAAGAGGACGCAGTATTTT. The entire variable domain, with the rest obtained from reference TRBV28 and TRBJ2-3, is as follows: DVKVTQSSRYLVKRTGEKVFLECVQDMDHENMFWYRQDPGLGLRLIYFSYDVKMKEKGDIPEGYSVSREKKERFSLILESASTNQTSMYLCASSLTKRTQYFGPGTRLTVL.

The chain combines TRBV10-3 with TRBJ1-5, with D unresolved. Deletions cut 0 bases from V and 5 bases from J, with 11 bases between. From germline, CDR1 is ENHRY and CDR2 SYGVKD. The CDR3 spans 15 residues. This CDR3 reads CAISESGGYHQPQHF. The CDR3 nucleotides are TGTGCCATCAGTGAGTCCGGAGGGTATCATCAGCCCCAGCATTTT.

This chain connects TRBV27 to TRBJ2-3; D gene unclear. Germline lookup yields CDR1 MNHEY and CDR2 SMNVEV (reference sequence). This CDR3 spans 15 amino acids. V gave up 7 bases and J gave up 1 base, with 15 bases separating them. The DNA for the CDR3 is TGTGCCAGCACAAGAGCCTTTCCGCGCACAGATACGCAGTATTTT. Its translation is CASTRAFPRTDTQYF.

The rearrangement joins TRBV5-1 to TRBJ2-3; D is ambiguous. The length of the CDR3 is 12 residues. With 0 bases removed from V and 6 bases from J, the gap between germline ends came to 5 bases. Germline CDR1 reads SGHRS; CDR2 reads YFSETQ. CDR3 sequence: CASSLGEDTQYF. The CDR3 DNA reads TGCGCCAGCAGCTTGGGTGAGGATACGCAGTATTTT.

The CDR3 region has the DNA TGTGCCTGGAGCGTATCAGGGGGTCCCCAGTACTTC. Translation gives CAWSVSGGPQYF. This sequence joins TRBV30 and TRBJ2-5; 7 bases line up with TRBD1. CDR1 GTSNPN and CDR2 SVGIG come from the germline V gene (reference sequence). J was trimmed by 9 bases and V by 3 bases; bases with no gene match: 7. The CDR3 runs to 12 residues.

This chain joins TRBV28 and TRBJ2-7, with 7 positions matching TRBD2. The ends lost 2 bases at V and 2 bases at J; junction bases unmatched: 6. The length of the CDR3 is 15 residues. Germline V CDR1 and CDR2: MDHEN, SYDVKM. Here the CDR3 reads CASSLGLAATYEQYF. DNA of the CDR3: TGTGCCAGCAGTTTAGGCCTAGCGGCAACCTACGAGCAGTACTTC. Full variable domain (remainder filled in from reference TRBV28 and TRBJ2-7): DVKVTQSSRYLVKRTGEKVFLECVQDMDHENMFWYRQDPGLGLRLIYFSYDVKMKEKGDIPEGYSVSREKKERFSLILESASTNQTSMYLCASSLGLAATYEQYFGPGTRLTVT.

This chain links TRBV5-1 with TRBJ2-6, with D perhaps TRBD1 (6 bases). The germline V and J ends were trimmed by 7 bases and 0 bases, with 8 bases remaining between them. Germline V gene sequence: CDR1 SGHRS, CDR2 YFSETQ. This CDR3 region has 14 residues. The CDR3 protein is CASGTNSGANVLTF. CDR3 sequence (DNA): TGCGCCAGCGGGACAAACTCTGGGGCCAACGTCCTGACTTTC.

The rearrangement uses TRBV5-8 and TRBJ2-5; D gene ambiguous. In germline, CDR1 is SGHTS, CDR2 YDEGEE. CDR3 size: 11 residues. V was shortened by 3 bases and J by 5 bases, with 5 bases between the two germline ends. The CDR3 coding sequence is TGTGCCAGCAGCTGGCAGGAGACCCAGTACTTC. Its protein is CASSWQETQYF. The whole variable domain, remainder taken from reference TRBV5-8 and TRBJ2-5, is EAGVTQSPTHLIKTRGQQATLRCSPISGHTSVYWYQQALGLGLQFLLWYDEGEERNRGNFPPRFSGRQFPNYSSELNVNALELEDSALYLCASSWQETQYFGPGTRLLVL.

The chain couples TRBV6-5 to TRBJ1-5; 8 bases are a match to TRBD1. J gave up 1 base and V 6 bases, and 5 bases lay outside the gene matches. CDR3 length equals 15 residues. In germline, CDR1 is MNHEY, CDR2 SVGAGI. CDR3 residues: CASRLGQGSNQPQHF. As DNA, the CDR3 is TGTGCCAGCAGATTAGGACAGGGCAGCAATCAGCCCCAGCATTTT.

The count of this clone is one. The chain combines TRBV6-5 with TRBJ1-5; 11 bases fit TRBD1. Unmatched junction bases numbered 3, after V lost 2 bases and J lost 6 bases. The V gene's germline CDR1 is MNHEY and CDR2 SVGAGI. CDR3 length: 15 residues. The CDR3 nucleotides are TGTGCCAGCAGTTACGCCGGGACAGGGGGTCAGCCCCAGCATTTT. Protein sequence: CASSYAGTGGQPQHF.